Shown below are 21 T cell receptor beta chains from a single sample sequenced in a study of cytomegalovirus exposure and HLA in healthy donors. The study ran its PCR with 60 Vbeta and 13 Jbeta primers. Profiled with immunoSEQ multiplex PCR; TCRdb holds only in-frame clones, not every one. The sample consists of some 150,000 clones, about four fifths of them appearing once. The source material was PBMCs. The receptors shown here come from a woman in her fifties or sixties in good health and CMV-seronegative.

V gene TRBV9 combines with J gene TRBJ2-7; TRBD1 matches at 11 bases. Germline assignment: CDR1 SGDLS and CDR2 YYNGEE. V gave up 4 bases and J gave up 0 bases; unmatched junction bases: 3. The CDR3 sequence is 15 residues long. The DNA for the CDR3 is TGTGCCAGCAGCCTAGGGACAGGGGGCTCCTACGAGCAGTACTTC. Translated, it gives CASSLGTGGSYEQYF.

This clone was recorded only once. V gene TRBV7-2 combines with J gene TRBJ2-7; weak D call: TRBD2 (6 bases). CDR3 size: 16 residues. Trimming left V 1 base short and J 2 bases short, with 15 bases between. CDR1 SGHTA and CDR2 FQGNSA come from the germline V gene. The CDR3, as DNA: TGTGCCAGCAGCTTAGTTGGCGGGACGACTACCTACGAGCAGTACTTC. Its translation: CASSLVGGTTTYEQYF.

The J gene is TRBJ2-7, the V gene TRBV6-5, with D unresolved. Germline CDR1 is MNHEY and CDR2 is SVGAGI. The V end lost 2 bases, the J end lost 5 bases, and 4 bases lay between the germline ends. The CDR3 extends over 11 amino acids. The CDR3 protein is CASSYAHEQYF. Here the CDR3 DNA reads TGTGCCAGCAGTTACGCGCACGAGCAGTACTTC.

V is TRBV7-9 and J is TRBJ2-7; tentative D call: TRBD2 (6 bases). V was shortened by 5 bases and J by 6 bases, with 26 bases between the two germline ends. This CDR3 has 17 residues. The germline V gene has CDR1 SEHNR and CDR2 FQNEAQ (reference sequence). The CDR3, as DNA: TGTGCCAGCAGCCCGCCCCGAGAAGCCGGGACTGCTTCCGAGCAGTACTTC. This codes for CASSPPREAGTASEQYF.

The chain recombines TRBV4-1 with TRBJ2-7; 9 nucleotides align to TRBD2. The germline V gene has CDR1 MGHRA and CDR2 YSYEKL. This CDR3 spans 15 amino acids. V was clipped by 4 bases and J by 4 bases; unmatched bases: 8. The CDR3 is CASSLERGAAYEQYF. The CDR3 region has the DNA TGCGCCAGCAGCCTTGAGCGGGGGGCGGCATACGAGCAGTACTTC.

This chain connects TRBV28 to TRBJ2-7; tentative D call: TRBD1 (6 bases). Trimming pared 4 bases from V and 7 bases from J, leaving 17 bases between. The CDR3 consists of 14 residues. Germline V gene sequence: CDR1 MDHEN, CDR2 SYDVKM. CDR3: CASSSPGAREEQYF. The CDR3 nucleotides are TGTGCCAGCAGTTCCCCAGGGGCGAGAGAGGAGCAGTACTTC.

The rearrangement links TRBV11-2 to TRBJ2-5; 9 bases map to TRBD2. V shed 3 bases and J 4 bases; nucleotides not matched to a gene: 6. The CDR3 loop spans 15 amino acids. The germline CDR1 and CDR2 sequences are SGHAT and FQNNGV. The CDR3 DNA reads as TGTGCCAGCAGCTTGGGCGGGAGGGCGGGAGAGACCCAGTACTTC. The encoded protein is CASSLGGRAGETQYF. Full variable domain (outside the CDR3, taken from reference TRBV11-2 and TRBJ2-5): EAGVAQSPRYKIIEKRQSVAFWCNPISGHATLYWYQQILGQGPKLLIQFQNNGVVDDSQLPKDRFSAERLKGVDSTLKIQPAKLEDSAVYLCASSLGGRAGETQYFGPGTRLLVL.

This chain connects TRBV19 to TRBJ2-2; 12 positions match TRBD2. After removal of 7 bases from V and 3 bases from J, the junction contained 12 bases not matched to a gene. CDR1 is LNHDA and CDR2 is SQIVND in the germline V gene (reference sequence). The CDR3 extends over 18 amino acids. The CDR3 here is CASTPLAGGRVDTGELFF. As DNA, the CDR3 is TGTGCCAGTACCCCCCTAGCGGGGGGGCGAGTTGACACCGGGGAGCTGTTTTTT. The full variable domain, with the rest looked up from reference TRBV19 and TRBJ2-2, is DGGITQSPKYLFRKEGQNVTLSCEQNLNHDAMYWYRQDPGQGLRLIYYSQIVNDFQKGDIAEGYSVSREKKESFPLTVTSAQKNPTAFYLCASTPLAGGRVDTGELFFGEGSRLTVL.

This rearrangement joins TRBV14 to TRBJ1-3; TRBD1 matches 9 bases. From germline, CDR1 is SGHDN and CDR2 FVKESK. Germline trimming cut 4 bases from V and 3 bases from J; bases unmatched to any gene: 4. The CDR3 has 15 amino acids. CDR3 in DNA: TGTGCCAGCAGCCGTACAGGGGGCGGTGGAAACACCATATATTTT. Translated: CASSRTGGGGNTIYF.

The J gene is TRBJ2-1, the V gene TRBV27; D might be TRBD2 (6 bases). Germline CDR1 MNHEY, CDR2 SMNVEV (reference sequence). Trimming stripped 0 bases from V and 10 bases from J, with 13 bases between. CDR3 size: 14 residues. The CDR3 here is CASSLSPPGVEQFF. Written as DNA, the CDR3 is TGTGCCAGCAGTTTATCCCCCCCGGGAGTGGAGCAGTTCTTC.

As regards this clone: The junction does not match germline at one end; this may be a read error. The V gene is TRBV7-9, the J gene TRBJ2-7; the D gene is possibly TRBD2 (5 bases). The CDR3 has 16 amino acids. Germline V CDR1 and CDR2: SEHNR, FQNEAQ (reference sequence). CDR3 region: CSSSLANLASNHEQYF. In nucleotides, the CDR3 is TGTTCCAGCAGCTTAGCCAATCTAGCCTCGAACCACGAGCAGTACTTC.

The chain employs TRBV6-5 and TRBJ2-5; 10 nucleotides align to TRBD2. V was clipped by 6 bases and J by 4 bases; unmatched bases: 8. The germline gives CDR1 MNHEY, CDR2 SVGAGI. The CDR3 sequence is 15 residues long. The chain's CDR3 is CASRKSGGARETQYF. CDR3 coding DNA: TGTGCCAGCAGGAAGAGCGGGGGGGCCAGAGAGACCCAGTACTTC.

This clone appeared a single time. This sequence joins TRBV7-2 and TRBJ2-5, with D hard to call. Trimming pared 0 bases from V and 5 bases from J, leaving 10 bases between. The length of the CDR3 is 14 residues. Per the germline V gene, CDR1 is SGHTA and CDR2 is FQGNSA. Here the CDR3 reads CASSLAGVGETQYF. CDR3 DNA sequence: TGTGCCAGCAGCTTAGCCGGAGTTGGGGAGACCCAGTACTTC.

The gene calls are TRBV7-9 and TRBJ1-3, with D tentatively TRBD1 (5 bases). Germline V gene sequence: CDR1 SEHNR, CDR2 FQNEAQ (reference sequence). The CDR3 is 17 amino acids. Between the trimmed V and J ends, which lost 1 base and 0 bases, there was a span of 13 bases. This chain's CDR3 is CASSLVWGSGSGNTIYF. The CDR3 region has the DNA TGTGCCAGCAGCTTAGTATGGGGCTCGGGCTCTGGAAACACCATATATTTT.

The chain couples TRBV4-1 to TRBJ2-1, with 7 nucleotides matching TRBD1. The CDR3 length is 14 residues. The germline V gene has CDR1 MGHRA and CDR2 YSYEKL. The ends lost 3 bases at V and 3 bases at J; junction bases unmatched: 2. CDR3 sequence (DNA): TGCGCCAGCAGCCAGGGGGACAGCTACAATGAGCAGTTCTTC. Protein sequence: CASSQGDSYNEQFF.

The chain is built from TRBV9 and TRBJ1-4, with 11 bases lining up with TRBD1. The germline V gene encodes CDR1 SGDLS and CDR2 YYNGEE. This CDR3 region has 17 residues. V lost 0 bases and J lost 8; bases outside the gene matches: 9. The CDR3 coding sequence is TGTGCCAGCAGCGTAGAAGGGGGACAGGGGGTAGGAGAAAAACTGTTTTTT. It encodes CASSVEGGQGVGEKLFF.

The chain carries TRBV6-6 and TRBJ2-7; TRBD1 might be the D (6 bases). Germline V gene data show CDR1 as MNHNY and CDR2 as SVGAGI (reference sequence). The V end was cut by 7 bases, the J end by 6 bases, with 19 bases between. The CDR3 totals 14 residues. The CDR3 coding sequence is TGTGCCAGCACCCACTTTGGGACAATTGCCGAGCAGTACTTC. Translation: CASTHFGTIAEQYF.

The chain links TRBV11-2 to TRBJ1-2; no reliable D call. The V and J ends lost 1 base and 7 bases respectively, with 10 bases between them. CDR1 SGHAT and CDR2 FQNNGV come from the germline V gene. This CDR3 has 13 residues. The CDR3 nucleotides are TGTGCCAGCAGCTTAGCTCTGGGAGGTGGCTACACCTTC. This codes for CASSLALGGGYTF. Supplemented by reference TRBV11-2 and TRBJ1-2, the full variable domain reads EAGVAQSPRYKIIEKRQSVAFWCNPISGHATLYWYQQILGQGPKLLIQFQNNGVVDDSQLPKDRFSAERLKGVDSTLKIQPAKLEDSAVYLCASSLALGGGYTFGSGTRLTVV.

V and J are TRBV5-8 and TRBJ1-1, with D tentatively TRBD1 (6 bases). Between the trimmed V and J ends, which lost 0 bases and 1 base, there was a span of 7 bases. This CDR3 is built from 14 residues. Germline V gene lookup returns CDR1 SGHTS and CDR2 YDEGEE. CDR3 nucleotide sequence: TGTGCCAGCAGCTTGGAAGGGGGGAACACTGAAGCTTTCTTT. This gives the protein CASSLEGGNTEAFF.

The chain uses TRBV11-2 and TRBJ2-1, with 7 bases aligning to TRBD2. From germline, CDR1 is SGHAT and CDR2 FQNNGV. This CDR3 region has 15 residues. V gave up 4 bases and J gave up 5 bases; unmatched junction bases: 8. CDR3 bases: TGTGCCAGCAGCTCCTCAAGCGGGGTGGACAATGAGCAGTTCTTC. This sequence encodes CASSSSSGVDNEQFF.

J is TRBJ2-2 and V is TRBV5-4; the D is unclear. Germline lookup yields CDR1 SGHNT and CDR2 YYREEE (reference sequence). V was trimmed by 1 base and J by 5 bases, leaving 3 bases between them. The CDR3 length is 12 residues. In nucleotides, the CDR3 is TGTGCCAGCAGCTTGTATACCGGGGAGCTGTTTTTT. Translated, it gives CASSLYTGELFF.